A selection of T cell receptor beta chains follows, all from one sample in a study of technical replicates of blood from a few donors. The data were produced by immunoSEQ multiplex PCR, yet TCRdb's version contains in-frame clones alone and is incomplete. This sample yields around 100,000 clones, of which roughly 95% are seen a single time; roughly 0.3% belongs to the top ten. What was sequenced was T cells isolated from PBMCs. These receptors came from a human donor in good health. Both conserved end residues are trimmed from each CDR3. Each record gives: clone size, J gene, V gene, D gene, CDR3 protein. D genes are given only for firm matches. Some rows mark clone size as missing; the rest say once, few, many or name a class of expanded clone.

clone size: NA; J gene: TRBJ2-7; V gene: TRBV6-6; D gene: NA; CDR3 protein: ASKGEGPYEQY
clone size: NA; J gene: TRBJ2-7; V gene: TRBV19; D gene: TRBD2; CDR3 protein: ASSISPLAGYEQY
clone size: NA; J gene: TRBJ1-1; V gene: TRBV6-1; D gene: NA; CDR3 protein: ASSEAPSGREAF
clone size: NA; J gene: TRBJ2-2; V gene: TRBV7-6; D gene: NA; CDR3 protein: ASSLTSNTGELF
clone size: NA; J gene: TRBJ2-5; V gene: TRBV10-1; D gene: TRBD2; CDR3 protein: ASSGGREGETQY
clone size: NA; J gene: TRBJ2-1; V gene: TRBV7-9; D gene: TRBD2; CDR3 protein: ASSPSLLAATRGDNEQF
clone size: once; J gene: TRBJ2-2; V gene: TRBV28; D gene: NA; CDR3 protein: ASSSQDRRVF
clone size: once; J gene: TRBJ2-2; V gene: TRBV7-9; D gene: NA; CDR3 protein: ASSWGDTGELF
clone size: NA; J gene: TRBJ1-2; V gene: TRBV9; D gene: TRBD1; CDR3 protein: ASSVRDRSYGYT
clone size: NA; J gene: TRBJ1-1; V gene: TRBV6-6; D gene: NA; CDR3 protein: ASSYSTRAWGTEAF
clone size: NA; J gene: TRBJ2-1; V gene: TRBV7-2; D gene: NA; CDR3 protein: ASSFGGTYNEQF
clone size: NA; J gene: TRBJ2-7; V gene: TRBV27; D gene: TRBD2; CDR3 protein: ASSMLGTRVYYEQY
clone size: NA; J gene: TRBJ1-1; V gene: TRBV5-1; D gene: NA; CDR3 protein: ASSLDWGQNTEAF
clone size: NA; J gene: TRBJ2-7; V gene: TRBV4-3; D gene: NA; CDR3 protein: ASSQDRAGLYEQY
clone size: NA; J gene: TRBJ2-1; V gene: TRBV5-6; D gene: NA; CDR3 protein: ASSSLVYNEQF
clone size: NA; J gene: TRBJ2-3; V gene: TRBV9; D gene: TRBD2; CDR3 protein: ASSVASAGGSPDTQY
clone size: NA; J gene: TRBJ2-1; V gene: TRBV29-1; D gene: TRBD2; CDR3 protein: SVESGSQYNEQF
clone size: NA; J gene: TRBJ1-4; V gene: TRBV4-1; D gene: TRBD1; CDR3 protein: ASSQGGGQQGKLF
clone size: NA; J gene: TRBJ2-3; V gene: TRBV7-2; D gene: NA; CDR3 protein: ASSLIRGRGTDTQY
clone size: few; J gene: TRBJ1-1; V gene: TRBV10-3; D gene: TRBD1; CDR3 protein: AAKGQGSTEAF
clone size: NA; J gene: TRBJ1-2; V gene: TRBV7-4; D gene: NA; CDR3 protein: ASSPGNGYT
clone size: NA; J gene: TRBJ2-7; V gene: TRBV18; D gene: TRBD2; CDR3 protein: ASSPQGLAVHYEQY
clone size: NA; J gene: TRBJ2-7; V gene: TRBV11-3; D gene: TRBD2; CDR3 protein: ASSLGGTSGRAGYEQY
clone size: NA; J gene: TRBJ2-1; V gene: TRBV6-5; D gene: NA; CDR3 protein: ASRASSGDEQF
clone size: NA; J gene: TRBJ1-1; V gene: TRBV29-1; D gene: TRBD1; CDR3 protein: SVLQGFEAF
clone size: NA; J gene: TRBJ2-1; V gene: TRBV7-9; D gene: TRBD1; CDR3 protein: ASSLTGGYNEQF
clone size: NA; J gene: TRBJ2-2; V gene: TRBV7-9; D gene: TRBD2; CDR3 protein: ASSLRLADTGELF
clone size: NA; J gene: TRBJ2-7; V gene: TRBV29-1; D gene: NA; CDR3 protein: SVGTRLSYEQY
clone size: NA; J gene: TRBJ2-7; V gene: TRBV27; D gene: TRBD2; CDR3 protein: ASRSTSGVPPYYEQY
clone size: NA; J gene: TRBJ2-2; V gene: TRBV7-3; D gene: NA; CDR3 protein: ASSLNPQQPYFLGELF
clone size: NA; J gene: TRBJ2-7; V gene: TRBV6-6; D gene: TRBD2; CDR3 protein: ASSQTGLLKEQY
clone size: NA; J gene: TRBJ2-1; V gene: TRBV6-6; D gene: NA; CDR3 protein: ASTLTGESYNEQF
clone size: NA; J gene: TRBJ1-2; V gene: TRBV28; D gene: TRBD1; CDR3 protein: ASRPPGQIYGYT
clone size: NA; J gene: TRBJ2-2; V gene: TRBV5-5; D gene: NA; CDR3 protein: ASSPIQFTGELF
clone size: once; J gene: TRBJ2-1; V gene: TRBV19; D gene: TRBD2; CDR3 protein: ASSRRGADIYNEQF
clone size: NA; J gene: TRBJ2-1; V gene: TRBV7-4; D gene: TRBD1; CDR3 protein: ASSFPGQEYNEQF
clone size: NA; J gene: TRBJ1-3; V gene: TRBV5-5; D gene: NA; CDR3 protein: ASSSAFSSGNTIY
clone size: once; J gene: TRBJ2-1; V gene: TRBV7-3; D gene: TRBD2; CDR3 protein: ASSPPGLAGNNEQF
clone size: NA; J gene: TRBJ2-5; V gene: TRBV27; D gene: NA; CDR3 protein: ASSTTGSGETQY
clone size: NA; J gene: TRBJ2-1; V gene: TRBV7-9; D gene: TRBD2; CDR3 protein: ASSLALLGLANEQF
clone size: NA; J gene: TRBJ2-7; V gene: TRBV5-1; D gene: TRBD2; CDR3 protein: ASSPGLASYEQY
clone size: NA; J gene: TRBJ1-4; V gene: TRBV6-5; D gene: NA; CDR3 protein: ASSYLQGDNEKLF
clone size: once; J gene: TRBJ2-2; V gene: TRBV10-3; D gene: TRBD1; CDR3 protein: AISETGGLTGELF
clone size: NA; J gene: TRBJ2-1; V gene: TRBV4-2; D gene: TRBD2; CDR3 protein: ASSQEYGRVLDEQF
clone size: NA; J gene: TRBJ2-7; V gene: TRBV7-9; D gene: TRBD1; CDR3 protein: ASSQGDEQY
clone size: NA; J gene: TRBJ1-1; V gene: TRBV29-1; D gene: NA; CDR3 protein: SVSSRAETEAF